A single sample gave rise to the 2 T cell receptor beta chains below, sequenced in a study of tumor-infiltrating lymphocytes in primary liver carcinoma. Extraction of RNA together with DNA used about 17-31 mg of unsorted bulk tissue. Total RNA amounting to around 450 ng was the source from which TCR beta cDNA was made with a constant-region primer. Three-round nested multiplex PCR performed with slightly modified ARM-PCR produced the TCR beta libraries. With TRBV1-TRBV30 forward primers and a C-beta reverse primer, the first two PCR rounds were run for nine to eleven cycles each. From the multiplex PCR reads, TCRdb called clonotypes with MiXCR, one entry per CDR3 protein. The sample includes approximately 30,000 distinct CDR3 sequences, 71% of them seen just once. Source material: liver tumor tissue from sampling region 3. Subset of the sample: tumor region T3, left-lateral pole. These receptors were taken from a woman aged 30 to 39 with primary liver carcinoma and hepatitis B virus infection.

As regards this clonotype: At one end the junction does not follow the germline gene, possibly because of a read error. The chain carries TRBV11-2 and TRBJ1-1; a possible D gene is TRBD1 (6 bases). The CDR3 loop spans 14 amino acids. Germline CDR1 SGHAT, CDR2 FQNNGV. The CDR3 reads CACRYTGWRAEAFF. The CDR3 DNA reads as TGTGCCTGCAGATATACAGGGTGGAGGGCTGAAGCTTTCTTC.

There are many counts of this clonotype. This chain uses TRBV6-5 with TRBJ2-1; maybe TRBD1 (6 bases). Germline-derived CDR1 and CDR2 are MNHEY and SVGAGI. The V end was cut by 5 bases, the J end by 2 bases, with 13 bases between. The CDR3 runs to 15 residues. The CDR3 loop is CASSPGQPTYNEQFF. CDR3 sequence (DNA): TGTGCCAGCAGTCCCGGACAGCCGACCTACAATGAGCAGTTCTTC.